This TCR beta chain was found in a study of T cell repertoires in cytomegalovirus infection. Study summary: Newly reported HLA-C-restricted and thoroughly characterized HLA-B-restricted CMV epitopes were employed.

MiXCR, applied by TCRdb to the reads, yields one record per CDR3 protein. This sample carries 55,000 to 85,000 distinct CDR3 sequences, 20% of them seen once, and the ten largest clones take about 63%. This clonotype was counted a few times. Its antigen is as yet unknown. The CDR3 has 15 amino acids. Trimming at V came to 6 bases and at J to 3 bases, leaving 8 bases not matched to a gene. The chain employs TRBV12-3 or TRBV12-4 and TRBJ2-7; 10 bases fit TRBD1. This clonotype originated in a human donor in good health (CMV status not recorded). Some clones in this sample may be carry-over from other donors' samples. The starting material was CD8+ T cells from cultured PBMCs, obtained from culture after CMV antigen stimulation. The CDR3 DNA follows: TGTGCCAGCAGCCTCCAGGACAGGGGGAGCTACGAGCAGTACTTC. This sequence encodes CASSLQDRGSYEQYF.